The clone carrying this T cell receptor beta chain was counted many times. The data were obtained in a study of CD8 T cells in ankylosing spondylitis. Losses at the gene ends were 4 bases for V and 3 bases for J; bases not matched to a gene: 8. Germline lookup yields CDR1 SGHTA and CDR2 FQGNSA. The CDR3 has 16 amino acids. TCRdb re-analysed the 5' RACE reads in MiXCR, keeping a single row per CDR3 protein. The sample has fewer than 250,000 distinct CDR3 sequences; about 11% are singletons. Sequencing input: blood, either unsorted or a sorted T cell fraction (not recorded which). The chain combines TRBV7-2 with TRBJ2-3; 9 nucleotides line up with TRBD2. The source of this sequence is a male donor with ankylosing spondylitis or in good health (not recorded which). The CDR3 bases are TGTGCCAGCAGCTCGATCGGCGGGGGGGCAACAGATACGCAGTATTTT. Its protein is CASSSIGGGATDTQYF.